This T cell receptor beta chain emerged from a study of shared clonotypes between healthy human individuals. Per the germline V gene, CDR1 is SGHNT and CDR2 is YYREEE (reference sequence). Trimming stripped 6 bases from V and 6 bases from J, with 15 bases between. The CDR3 runs to 13 residues. Sequenced by immunoSEQ multiplex PCR; TCRdb stores in-frame clones only, minus some. The sample lists 1 million to 1.3 million clones; about 80% were seen once. The chain links TRBV5-4 to TRBJ1-2, with D possibly TRBD1 on 6 matching bases. The material sequenced was memory CD4+ T cells from PBMCs. Regarding subset: CD45RA-negative fraction. The TCR originated in a man between 18 and 29 years old in good health. Some clones in this sample may be carry-over from other donors' samples. In DNA form, the CDR3 reads TGTGCCAGCACCGGGATGGGGGCCGATGGCTACACCTTC. Translation gives CASTGMGADGYTF.